Described below is a single T cell receptor (beta chain) sequence and its context. The PBMCs had their origin in less than 13 ml of fresh peripheral blood. Regions amplified from RNA transcripts were the TCR beta CDR3 regions. Initially, a first-round RT-PCR of the TCR CDR3 employed the HTBI primer set. One entry per CDR3 protein results from TCRdb running MiXCR on the multiplex PCR reads. The sample holds around 760,000 distinct CDR3 sequences, 30% to 40% seen once. CDR3 length equals 15 residues. The J segment lost 3 bases and the V segment lost 3 bases, leaving 7 bases of the junction unmatched. Germline values: CDR1 DFQATT, CDR2 SNEGSKA (reference sequence). This entry comes from a study of T cells in Graves' hyperthyroidism and ophthalmopathy.

The receptor was derived from a woman aged 40 to 50 with Graves' hyperthyroidism. The sequenced sample was blood. The chain joins TRBV20-1 to TRBJ2-1; 8 nucleotides agree with TRBD2. CDR3 sequence: CSASELAGNYNEQFF. In nucleotides, the CDR3 is TGCAGTGCTAGTGAGTTAGCGGGGAACTACAATGAGCAGTTCTTC.